The T cell receptor (beta chain) described here comes from a study of vaccination and CD4 T cells after COVID-19. Study-level background: A vaccine, either BNT162b2 or mRNA-1273, was given to participants in two doses.

On this clonotype itself: Its cognate antigen is unknown.

In germline, CDR1 is LNHDA, CDR2 SQIVND (reference sequence). The V end was cut by 4 bases, the J end by 1 base, with 12 bases between. The CDR3 length is 15 residues. With the Oncomine TCR Beta short-read assay, DNA from cultured CD4+ T cells was sequenced. MiXCR, run by TCRdb on the PCR reads, gives a single entry per CDR3 protein. The table has 5,000 to 6,000 distinct CDR3 sequences, approximately 40% seen once. Regarding treatment: approximately nine-day PBMC culture with coronavirus spike peptide pools or control peptides (ViraFEST assay). Gathered ahead of the COVID-19 pandemic (2011-2018) were the CD4+ T cells of the unexposed donor.

The TCR sequence derives from a human donor in good health. The sample comprised CD4+ T cells from blood, cultured in vitro. This chain connects TRBV19 to TRBJ2-3; D unresolved. The CDR3, as DNA: TGTGCCAGTAGTACCGACAATTACCGCACAGATACGCAGTATTTT. Residues: CASSTDNYRTDTQYF.